The sample holds one count of the clone carrying this T cell receptor (beta chain). This record belongs to a study of blood T cell repertoires in COVID-19. About the study: The origin of the acute and convalescent COVID-19 samples was the United States, Italy and Spain. T cells, B-cell-depleted T cells, or PBMCs provided the cDNA or gDNA that served as material.

Sequencing used immunoSEQ multiplex PCR; TCRdb keeps in-frame clones, though not all of them. The table records about 65,000 clones, around four fifths of them present only once. Specimen: peripheral blood. This clonotype originated in a human donor in a cohort sampled during active COVID-19.

CDR3 protein: CASSDRAGESSDTQYF. The CDR3 nucleotides are TGTGCCAGCAGCGATAGAGCGGGGGAGTCTTCAGATACGCAGTATTTT. The rearrangement links TRBV9 to TRBJ2-3, with TRBD2 identical over 8 bases. Germline V lookup: CDR1 SGDLS, CDR2 YYNGEE. CDR3 length: 16 residues. V dropped 3 bases and J dropped 4; count of bases not matched to a gene: 10.